These 15 T cell receptor beta chains came from one sample sequenced in a study of T cell changes during pregnancy in multiple sclerosis. The repertoire was sequenced with immunoSEQ multiplex PCR; TCRdb's copy has only in-frame clones and lacks some. The table includes approximately 100,000 clones, roughly 90% detected once. The sample was peripheral blood, taken after pregnancy. The receptor source for this set is a female donor with multiple sclerosis, enrolled in a pregnancy study.

The rearrangement links TRBV6-5 to TRBJ2-7, with 12 positions matching TRBD2. There are 15 residues in the CDR3. The germline CDR1 and CDR2 sequences are MNHEY and SVGAGI. J was trimmed by 2 bases and V by 4 bases; bases with no gene match: 3. The chain's CDR3 is CASSSRLAGAYEQYF. The CDR3 DNA reads as TGTGCCAGCAGTTCACGACTAGCGGGGGCCTACGAGCAGTACTTC.

The chain uses TRBV9 and TRBJ1-5; D perhaps matches TRBD1 (6 bases). From germline, CDR1 is SGDLS and CDR2 YYNGEE. CDR3 size: 14 residues. V gave up 0 bases and J gave up 10 bases, with 14 bases separating them. For the CDR3, the DNA is TGTGCCAGCAGCGTAGCCGGGGGGGCCGAACCCCAGCATTTT. Protein sequence: CASSVAGGAEPQHF.

The chain combines TRBV9 with TRBJ2-2; TRBD1 matches 8 bases. The length of the CDR3 is 15 residues. Germline V gene data show CDR1 as SGDLS and CDR2 as YYNGEE. V gave up 4 bases and J gave up 7 bases; unmatched junction bases: 9. CDR3: CASSSRTGGGGELFF. The CDR3 DNA reads as TGTGCCAGCAGCTCCCGCACAGGGGGTGGCGGGGAGCTGTTTTTT. The full variable domain, its missing parts supplied by reference TRBV9 and TRBJ2-2, is DSGVTQTPKHLITATGQRVTLRCSPRSGDLSVYWYQQSLDQGLQFLIQYYNGEERAKGNILERFSAQQFPDLHSELNLSSLELGDSALYFCASSSRTGGGGELFFGEGSRLTVL.

This chain uses TRBV19 with TRBJ1-1; a possible D gene is TRBD1 (5 bases). The germline gives CDR1 LNHDA, CDR2 SQIVND (reference sequence). This CDR3 has 12 residues. The V end was cut by 5 bases, the J end by 5 bases, with 9 bases between. The DNA for the CDR3 is TGTGCCAGTAGTCCGCAGGGAACTGAAGCTTTCTTT. This translates into CASSPQGTEAFF.

J is TRBJ1-6 and V is TRBV10-3; D uncertain. Germline V CDR1 and CDR2: ENHRY, SYGVKD. This CDR3 is 12 amino acids long. Trimming took off 4 bases at V and 9 bases at J, with 7 bases between the two ends. The CDR3 loop reads CAISGEGSPLHF. CDR3 DNA: TGTGCCATCAGTGGGGAGGGTTCACCCCTCCACTTT.

In nucleotides, the CDR3 is TGTGCCAGCAGCTTGGGTCCGGGACTAAAGGGTTATACTGAAGCTTTCTTT. This encodes CASSLGPGLKGYTEAFF. The J gene is TRBJ1-1, the V gene TRBV7-9; maybe TRBD1 (5 bases). CDR1 SEHNR and CDR2 FQNEAQ come from the germline V gene (reference sequence). Trimming took 3 bases from V and 5 from J, leaving 22 bases between them. The length of the CDR3 is 17 residues.

The V and J genes are TRBV2 and TRBJ2-5; 9 nucleotides agree with TRBD1. The J segment lost 7 bases and the V segment lost 6 bases, leaving 12 bases of the junction unmatched. There are 15 residues in the CDR3. The germline V gene has CDR1 SNHLY and CDR2 FYNNEI. CDR3 protein: CASRPRDREGGTQYF. CDR3 nucleotide sequence: TGTGCCAGCAGACCTAGGGACAGGGAAGGGGGGACCCAGTACTTC.

CDR3 in DNA: TGTGCCAGCTCATCTCCCGGGACAGGCTTCGAGCAGTACTTC. Its protein is CASSSPGTGFEQYF. The chain carries TRBV18 and TRBJ2-7; 8 positions agree with TRBD1. CDR3 length: 14 residues. V trimming: 5 bases; J trimming: 6 bases; junction bases outside the gene matches: 9. Germline V gene lookup returns CDR1 KGHSH and CDR2 LQKENI.

V usage is TRBV5-4 and J usage is TRBJ2-5, with 8 bases aligning to TRBD2. The CDR3 has 16 residues. V was pared by 0 bases and J by 5 bases, with 9 bases of the junction left unmatched. In germline, CDR1 is SGHNT, CDR2 YYREEE (reference sequence). In nucleotides, the CDR3 is TGTGCCAGCAGCTTGGCCGGGACTAGGGTGGTCGAGACCCAGTACTTC. This gives the protein CASSLAGTRVVETQYF.

The J gene is TRBJ2-5, the V gene TRBV15; 7 bases fit TRBD2. CDR3 length equals 13 residues. V lost 0 bases to trimming and J lost 9 bases; unmatched junction nucleotides: 4. The V gene's germline CDR1 is LNHNV and CDR2 YYDKDF (reference sequence). Here the CDR3 DNA reads TGTGCCACCAGCAGAGATTGGGGGGGGGCCCAGTACTTC. It encodes CATSRDWGGAQYF.

The J gene is TRBJ1-5, the V gene TRBV6-5, with unresolved D. Germline CDR1 MNHEY, CDR2 SVGAGI. The V and J ends lost 2 bases and 2 bases respectively, with 10 bases between them. The CDR3 runs 15 residues. The CDR3 coding sequence is TGTGCCAGCAGTTACACCGGAGAGGGCAATCAGCCCCAGCATTTT. Protein sequence: CASSYTGEGNQPQHF.

The chain has TRBV7-8 and TRBJ1-2, with D unresolved. The V gene lost 5 bases and the J gene lost 2 bases, with 15 bases spanning the gap. Germline values: CDR1 SGHVS, CDR2 FQNEAQ. The CDR3 runs to 15 residues. The CDR3 sequence is CASSPFPGSNYGYTF. DNA for the CDR3: TGTGCCAGCAGCCCGTTTCCGGGGAGCAACTATGGCTACACCTTC.

V is TRBV7-8 and J is TRBJ2-7; D possibly corresponds to TRBD1 (5 bases). The CDR3 has 16 amino acids. The germline CDR1 and CDR2 sequences are SGHVS and FQNEAQ. The V and J ends lost 5 bases and 4 bases respectively, with 21 bases between them. As DNA, the CDR3 is TGTGCCAGCAGCCCCCGTGGGGCCGGTTTGGGGTACGAGCAGTACTTC. It translates to CASSPRGAGLGYEQYF.

This sequence joins TRBV4-2 and TRBJ1-1; unclear D gene. V dropped 0 bases and J dropped 10 bases, with 12 bases sitting between them. The CDR3 extends over 13 amino acids. Per the germline V gene, CDR1 is LGHNA and CDR2 is YNFKEQ. The CDR3 loop reads CASSQDTILGAFF. The CDR3 region has the DNA TGTGCCAGCAGCCAAGATACCATACTCGGAGCTTTCTTT.

For the CDR3, the DNA is TGTGCCAGCAGTGGCACAGGGATTCCCTACGAGCAGTACTTC. It translates to CASSGTGIPYEQYF. The chain has TRBV25-1 and TRBJ2-7, with D perhaps TRBD1 (6 bases). The CDR3 contains 14 residues. The germline gives CDR1 MGHDK, CDR2 SYGVNS. With 4 bases removed from V and 2 bases from J, the gap between germline ends came to 12 bases.